This TCR beta chain was recorded in a study of cytotoxic CD8 clonotypes in ibrutinib-treated CLL. A 1 in 200,000 to 1 in 1 million T cell depth was the sequencing target. Profiled with immunoSEQ multiplex PCR; TCRdb holds only in-frame clones, not every one. The repertoire holds 13,000 to 15,000 clones, with 55% to 75% as singletons. On this clone: Its antigen is undetermined.

The CDR3 length is 14 residues. The V end lost 2 bases, the J end lost 7 bases, and 13 bases lay between the germline ends. Per germline, CDR1 SGDLS and CDR2 YYNGEE. General study findings and limits: Public clonotypes showed up rarely, and on treatment they shrank or held steady. Starting clonality was above that of age-matched healthy donors and tracked circulating CD8+ T-cell counts. Clonality, elevated at ibrutinib response, dropped back toward baseline at progression.

The material was PBMCs, obtained before ibrutinib treatment. This TCR derives from a human donor with chronic lymphocytic leukemia. J is TRBJ2-1 and V is TRBV9; D is perhaps TRBD1 or TRBD2 (6 bases each). CDR3: CASSVGGPPNEQFF. The DNA for the CDR3 is TGTGCCAGCAGCGTTGGGGGGCCCCCTAATGAGCAGTTCTTC.